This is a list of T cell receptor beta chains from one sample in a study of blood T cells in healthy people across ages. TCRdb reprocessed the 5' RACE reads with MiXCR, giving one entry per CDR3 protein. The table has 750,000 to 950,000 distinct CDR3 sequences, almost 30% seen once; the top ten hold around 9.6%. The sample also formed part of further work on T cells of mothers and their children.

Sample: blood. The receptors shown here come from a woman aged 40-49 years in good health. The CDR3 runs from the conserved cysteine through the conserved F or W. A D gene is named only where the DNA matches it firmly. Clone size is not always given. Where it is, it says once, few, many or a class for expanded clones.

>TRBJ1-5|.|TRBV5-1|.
CASSWESNQPQHF
TGCGCCAGCAGCTGGGAGAGCAATCAGCCCCAGCATTTT
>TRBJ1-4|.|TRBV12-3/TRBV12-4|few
CASSYPREKLFF
TGTGCCAGCAGTTATCCGAGGGAAAAACTGTTTTTT
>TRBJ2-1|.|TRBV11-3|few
CASSGGYEQFF
TGTGCCAGCAGCGGGGGGTATGAGCAGTTCTTC
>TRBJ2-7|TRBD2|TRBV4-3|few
CASSQELGTSDRYEQYF
TGCGCCAGCAGCCAAGAACTCGGGACTAGCGATCGCTACGAGCAGTACTTC
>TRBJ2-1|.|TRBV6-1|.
CASMTVGLQETQFF
TGTGCCAGCATGACCGTCGGACTTCAAGAGACCCAGTTCTTC
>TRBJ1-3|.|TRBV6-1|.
CASRALTGSGNTIYF
TGTGCCAGCAGAGCTTTGACGGGGTCTGGAAACACCATATATTTT
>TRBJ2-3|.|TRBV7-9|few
CASSLVSEDTQYF
TGTGCCAGCAGCTTAGTATCCGAAGATACGCAGTATTTT
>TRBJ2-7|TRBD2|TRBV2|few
CASSDGGFYEQYF
TGTGCCAGCAGTGACGGGGGGTTCTACGAGCAGTACTTC
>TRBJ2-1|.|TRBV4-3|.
CASSQDLGRSSYNEQFF
TGCGCCAGCAGCCAAGATCTAGGGAGGAGCTCCTACAATGAGCAGTTCTTC
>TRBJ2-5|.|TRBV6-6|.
CASRRDRSRETQYF
TGTGCCAGCCGCCGCGACAGGTCGAGGGAGACCCAGTACTTC
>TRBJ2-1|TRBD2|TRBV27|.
CASSRGGVPNEQFF
TGTGCCAGCAGTCGGGGGGGAGTACCAAATGAGCAGTTCTTC
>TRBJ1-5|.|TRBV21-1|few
CASSKPGQGFGQPQHF
TGTGCCAGCAGCAAGCCGGGACAGGGTTTCGGGCAGCCCCAGCATTTT
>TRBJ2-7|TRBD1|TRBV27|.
CASSLSRDRGREQYF
TGTGCCAGCAGTTTATCCCGGGACAGGGGAAGGGAGCAGTACTTC
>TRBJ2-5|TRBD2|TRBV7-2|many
CASSSSLLAGGKTQYF
TGTGCCAGCAGCTCGTCTTTACTAGCGGGGGGAAAGACCCAGTACTTC
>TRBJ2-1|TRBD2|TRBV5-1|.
CASSRETSADSYNEQFF
TGCGCCAGCAGCAGAGAGACTAGCGCCGACTCCTACAATGAGCAGTTCTTC
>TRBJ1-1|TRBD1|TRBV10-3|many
CAISDSGTGEAFF
TGTGCCATCAGTGACTCCGGGACAGGGGAAGCTTTCTTT
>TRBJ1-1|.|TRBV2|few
CATRAGTPVTEAFF
TGTGCCACCCGGGCCGGGACCCCTGTCACTGAAGCTTTCTTT
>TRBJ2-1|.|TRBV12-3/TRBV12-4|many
CASSRGIDEQFF
TGTGCCAGCAGTCGGGGCATCGATGAGCAGTTCTTC
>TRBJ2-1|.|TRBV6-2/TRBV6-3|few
CVTEGGGHYNEQFF
TGTGTCACCGAAGGAGGGGGCCACTACAATGAGCAGTTCTTC
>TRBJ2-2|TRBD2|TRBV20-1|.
CSARDRTSGGGNTGELFF
TGCAGTGCTAGAGATCGGACTAGCGGGGGAGGTAACACCGGGGAGCTGTTTTTT
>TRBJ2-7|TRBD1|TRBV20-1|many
CSARDPGTGAVWEQYF
TGCAGTGCTAGAGACCCGGGGACAGGGGCGGTTTGGGAGCAGTACTTC
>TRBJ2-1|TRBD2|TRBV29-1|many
CSVEGGEGSYNEQFF
TGCAGCGTTGAGGGGGGGGAAGGCTCCTACAATGAGCAGTTCTTC
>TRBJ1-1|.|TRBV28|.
CASAWVAAMNTEAFF
TGTGCCAGCGCTTGGGTGGCAGCCATGAACACTGAAGCTTTCTTT
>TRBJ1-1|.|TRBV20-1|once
CSVIRENTEAFF
TGCAGTGTCATTAGAGAGAACACTGAAGCTTTCTTT
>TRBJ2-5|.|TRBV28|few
CASSQPDGRETQYF
TGTGCCAGCAGCCAACCAGATGGACGGGAGACCCAGTACTTC
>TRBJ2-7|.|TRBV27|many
CASRSGGSYEQYF
TGTGCCAGCCGTTCCGGGGGTTCCTACGAGCAGTACTTC
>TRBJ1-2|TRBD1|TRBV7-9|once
CASSQVLDRSYGYTF
TGCGCCAGCAGCCAAGTTCTGGACAGGTCCTATGGCTACACCTTC
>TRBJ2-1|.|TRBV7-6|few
CASSSAGHLYNEQFF
TGTGCCAGCAGCTCCGCGGGACACCTTTACAATGAGCAGTTCTTC
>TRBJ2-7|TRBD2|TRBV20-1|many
CSARGPGGTPREQYF
TGCAGTGCTAGAGGCCCGGGGGGGACCCCTCGAGAGCAGTACTTC
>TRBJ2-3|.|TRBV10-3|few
CATSPGGTNGDTQYF
TGTGCCACCAGCCCGGGCGGGACCAATGGAGATACGCAGTATTTT
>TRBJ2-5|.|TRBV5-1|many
CASSQDSTQETQYF
TGCGCCAGCAGCCAGGACTCAACCCAAGAGACCCAGTACTTC
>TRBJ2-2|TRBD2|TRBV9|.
CASSVGPPAGGTAGELFF
TGTGCCAGCAGCGTAGGTCCGCCAGCGGGGGGCACAGCCGGGGAGCTGTTTTTT
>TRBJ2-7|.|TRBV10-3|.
CAISGGLSYNEQYF
TGTGCCATCAGTGGGGGCCTCTCCTACAATGAGCAGTACTTC